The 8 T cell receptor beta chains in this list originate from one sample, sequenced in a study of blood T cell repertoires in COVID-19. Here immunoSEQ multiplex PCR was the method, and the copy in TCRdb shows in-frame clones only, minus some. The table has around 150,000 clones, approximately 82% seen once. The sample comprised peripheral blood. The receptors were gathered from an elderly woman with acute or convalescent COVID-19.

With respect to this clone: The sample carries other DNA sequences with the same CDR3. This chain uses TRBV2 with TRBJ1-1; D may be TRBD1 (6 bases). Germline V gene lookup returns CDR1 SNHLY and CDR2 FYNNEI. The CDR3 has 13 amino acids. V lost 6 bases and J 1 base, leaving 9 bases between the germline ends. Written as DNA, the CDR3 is TGTGCCAGCAGCCGGGACAAGAACACTGAAGCTTTCTTT. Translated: CASSRDKNTEAFF.

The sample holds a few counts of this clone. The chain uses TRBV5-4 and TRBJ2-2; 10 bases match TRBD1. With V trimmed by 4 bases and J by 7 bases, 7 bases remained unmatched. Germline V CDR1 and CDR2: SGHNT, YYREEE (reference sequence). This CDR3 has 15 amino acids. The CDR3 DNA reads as TGTGCCAGCAGCCCGGACAGGGGGTCGCACGGGGAGCTGTTTTTT. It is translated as CASSPDRGSHGELFF.

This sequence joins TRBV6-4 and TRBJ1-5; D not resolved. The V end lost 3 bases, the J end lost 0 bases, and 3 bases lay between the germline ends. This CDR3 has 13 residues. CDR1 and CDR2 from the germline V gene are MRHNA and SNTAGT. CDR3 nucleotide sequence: TGTGCCAGCAGTGAGTATAGCAATCAGCCCCAGCATTTT. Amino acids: CASSEYSNQPQHF.

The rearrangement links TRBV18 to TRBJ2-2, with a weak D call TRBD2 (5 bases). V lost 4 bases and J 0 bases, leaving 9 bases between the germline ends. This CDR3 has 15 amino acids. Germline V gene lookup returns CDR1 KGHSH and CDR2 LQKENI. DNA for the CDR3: TGTGCCAGCTCACTACGTAGCGCGAACACCGGGGAGCTGTTTTTT. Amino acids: CASSLRSANTGELFF.

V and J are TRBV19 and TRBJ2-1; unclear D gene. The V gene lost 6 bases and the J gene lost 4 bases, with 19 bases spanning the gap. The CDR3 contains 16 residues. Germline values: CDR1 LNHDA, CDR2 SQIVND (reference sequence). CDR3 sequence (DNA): TGTGCCAGTAGCCCTTCTGGTCCAGAGGCGTACAATGAGCAGTTCTTC. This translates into CASSPSGPEAYNEQFF.

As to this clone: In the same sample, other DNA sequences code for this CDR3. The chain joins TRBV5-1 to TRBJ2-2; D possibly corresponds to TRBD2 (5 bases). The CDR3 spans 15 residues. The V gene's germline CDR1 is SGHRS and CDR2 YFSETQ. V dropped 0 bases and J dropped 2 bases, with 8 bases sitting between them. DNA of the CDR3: TGCGCCAGCAGCTTGGGGGGAGCCAACACCGGGGAGCTGTTTTTT. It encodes CASSLGGANTGELFF.

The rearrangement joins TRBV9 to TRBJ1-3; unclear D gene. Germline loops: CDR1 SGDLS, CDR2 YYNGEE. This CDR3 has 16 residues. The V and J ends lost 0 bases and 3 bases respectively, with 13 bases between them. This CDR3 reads CASSVGVEGIGNTIYF. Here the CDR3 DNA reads TGTGCCAGCAGCGTAGGTGTCGAGGGAATTGGAAACACCATATATTTT.

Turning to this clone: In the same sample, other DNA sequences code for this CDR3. CDR3 in DNA: TGTGCCAGCAGCCGGACAGGGGATAGCAATCAGCCCCAGCATTTT. Translation: CASSRTGDSNQPQHF. The chain has TRBV3-1 (or the pseudogene TRBV3-2) and TRBJ1-5; TRBD1 matches 9 bases. The CDR3 sequence is 15 residues long. V lost 4 bases, J lost 0 bases, and 1 base stayed unmatched. Germline V gives CDR1 LGHDT, CDR2 YNNKEL (reference sequence).